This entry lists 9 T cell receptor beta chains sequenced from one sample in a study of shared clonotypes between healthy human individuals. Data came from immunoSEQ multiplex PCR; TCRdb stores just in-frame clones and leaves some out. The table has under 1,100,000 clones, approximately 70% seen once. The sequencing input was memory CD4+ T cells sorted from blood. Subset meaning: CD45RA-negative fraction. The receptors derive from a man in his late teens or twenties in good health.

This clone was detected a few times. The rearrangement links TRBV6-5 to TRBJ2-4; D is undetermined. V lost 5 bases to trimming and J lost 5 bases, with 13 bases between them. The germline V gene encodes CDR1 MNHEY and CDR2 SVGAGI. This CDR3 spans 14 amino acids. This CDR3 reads CASSPPGRENIQYF. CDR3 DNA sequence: TGTGCCAGCAGTCCCCCGGGTCGCGAAAACATTCAGTACTTC.

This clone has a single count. CDR3 region: CASSVGAITEAFF. As DNA, the CDR3 is TGTGCCAGCAGTGTTGGGGCGATCACTGAAGCTTTCTTT. The chain employs TRBV2 and TRBJ1-1; possible D gene TRBD1, 5 bases. V lost 4 bases and J 4 bases, leaving 10 bases between the germline ends. The CDR3 extends over 13 amino acids. The V gene's germline CDR1 is SNHLY and CDR2 FYNNEI.

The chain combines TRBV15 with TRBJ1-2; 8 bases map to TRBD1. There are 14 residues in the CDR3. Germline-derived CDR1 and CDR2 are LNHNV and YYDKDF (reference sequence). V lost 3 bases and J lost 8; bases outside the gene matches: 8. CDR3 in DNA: TGTGCCACCAGCAGCCTTCTCGGGACAGGAGGCTACACCTTC. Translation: CATSSLLGTGGYTF.

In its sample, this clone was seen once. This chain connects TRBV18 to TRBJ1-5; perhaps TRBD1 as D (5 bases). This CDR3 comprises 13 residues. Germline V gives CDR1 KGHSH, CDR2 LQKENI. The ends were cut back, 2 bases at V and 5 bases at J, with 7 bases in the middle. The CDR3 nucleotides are TGTGCCAGCTCACCAGACAGCTATCAGCCCCAGCATTTT. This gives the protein CASSPDSYQPQHF.

CDR3 sequence (DNA): TGTGCCAGCTCGCAGGGGACAGGGAACACCGGGGAGCTGTTTTTT. Its translation is CASSQGTGNTGELFF. This chain joins TRBV18 and TRBJ2-2; 8 nucleotides match TRBD1. This CDR3 has 15 residues. Germline values: CDR1 KGHSH, CDR2 LQKENI. After removal of 6 bases from V and 1 base from J, the junction contained 4 bases not matched to a gene.

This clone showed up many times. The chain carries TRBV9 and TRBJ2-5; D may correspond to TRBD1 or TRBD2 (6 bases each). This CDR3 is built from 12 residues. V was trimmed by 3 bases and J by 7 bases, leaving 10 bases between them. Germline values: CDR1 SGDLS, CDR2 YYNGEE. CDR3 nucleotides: TGTGCCAGCAGCGAGGGGGGCGGGACCCAGTACTTC. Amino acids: CASSEGGGTQYF.

Written as DNA, the CDR3 is TGTGCCAGCTCACCGACCCGTGGTGAAGCTTTCTTT. It codes for CASSPTRGEAFF. The chain joins TRBV18 to TRBJ1-1; D remains ambiguous. CDR1 and CDR2 from the germline V gene are KGHSH and LQKENI. The CDR3 totals 12 residues. V was shortened by 3 bases and J by 7 bases, with 9 bases between the two germline ends.

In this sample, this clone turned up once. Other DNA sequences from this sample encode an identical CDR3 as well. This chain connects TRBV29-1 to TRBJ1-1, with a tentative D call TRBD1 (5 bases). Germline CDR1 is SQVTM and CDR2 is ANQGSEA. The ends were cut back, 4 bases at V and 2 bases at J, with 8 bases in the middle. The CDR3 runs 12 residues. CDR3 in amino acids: CSVGQGNTEAFF. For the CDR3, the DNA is TGCAGCGTTGGGCAGGGCAACACTGAAGCTTTCTTT.

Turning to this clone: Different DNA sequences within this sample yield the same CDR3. The CDR3 DNA reads TGTGCCAGCAGTTACTCGGGAGGGAGTACTGAAGCTTTCTTT. It translates to CASSYSGGSTEAFF. The chain has TRBV6-6 and TRBJ1-1; D is undetermined. The CDR3 spans 14 residues. V was pared by 0 bases and J by 5 bases, with 10 bases between. Germline V gene lookup returns CDR1 MNHNY and CDR2 SVGAGI (reference sequence).